The 10 T cell receptor beta chains given below trace back to one sample, sequenced in a study of shared clonotypes between healthy human individuals. TCRdb's copy holds only in-frame clones and misses some; the assay was immunoSEQ multiplex PCR. The sample shows more than 2,000,000 clones, roughly 93% of them seen only once. Material for sequencing was naive CD4+ T cells from PBMCs. This sample's subset: CD45RA+ positively selected. Every receptor here comes from a young man in good health. Some clones in this sample may be carry-over from other donors' samples.

The rearrangement links TRBV7-8 to TRBJ1-4, with TRBD1 as a possible D gene (5 bases). V dropped 5 bases and J dropped 8 bases, with 18 bases sitting between them. This CDR3 is 15 amino acids long. From germline, CDR1 is SGHVS and CDR2 FQNEAQ. Here the CDR3 reads CASSPRTHLGEKLFF. In nucleotides, the CDR3 is TGTGCCAGCAGCCCGAGGACACATCTAGGCGAAAAACTGTTTTTT.

The CDR3 region has the DNA TGTGCCAGCAGTGAGGCGTTGGGGAACGTCCTGACTTTC. Translating it yields CASSEALGNVLTF. The chain joins TRBV2 to TRBJ2-6; no clear D. This CDR3 is built from 13 residues. In germline, CDR1 is SNHLY, CDR2 FYNNEI. V lost 3 bases and J 10 bases, leaving 10 bases between the germline ends.

J is TRBJ2-5 and V is TRBV29-1; D uncertain. CDR1 is SQVTM and CDR2 is ANQGSEA in the germline V gene. The V gene lost 2 bases and the J gene lost 5 bases, with 12 bases spanning the gap. The CDR3 is made up of 13 amino acids. The CDR3 sequence: CSVERPARETQYF. The CDR3 nucleotides are TGCAGCGTTGAACGACCGGCCCGGGAGACCCAGTACTTC.

Only one count was recorded for this clone. The gene calls are TRBV7-9 and TRBJ2-1; maybe TRBD2 (6 bases). Germline V lookup: CDR1 SEHNR, CDR2 FQNEAQ (reference sequence). Trimming removed 4 bases from V and 5 bases from J, with 18 bases in between. This CDR3 has 16 residues. CDR3 sequence (DNA): TGTGCCAGCAGCTCCTGGGGGGTGAACAACGACAATGAGCAGTTCTTC. This encodes CASSSWGVNNDNEQFF.

V gene TRBV9 combines with J gene TRBJ1-3, with a tentative D call TRBD1 (5 bases). CDR1 SGDLS and CDR2 YYNGEE come from the germline V gene. CDR3 length: 17 amino acids. V lost 3 bases to trimming and J lost 0 bases, with 16 bases between them. DNA of the CDR3: TGTGCCAGCAGCGGCCGGTGGGGGAGCCTCTCTGGAAACACCATATATTTT. Translated: CASSGRWGSLSGNTIYF.

As DNA, the CDR3 is TGTGCCAGCAGGTACGGGGCGACCGACAAGTATGGCTACACCTTC. This sequence encodes CASRYGATDKYGYTF. The chain links TRBV6-5 to TRBJ1-2; tentatively, D is TRBD1 (5 bases). Trimming pared 6 bases from V and 5 bases from J, leaving 19 bases between. This CDR3 is built from 15 residues. Germline CDR1 is MNHEY and CDR2 is SVGAGI.

The chain carries TRBV5-4 and TRBJ2-4; D ambiguous. Germline V CDR1 and CDR2: SGHNT, YYREEE (reference sequence). The CDR3 runs to 15 residues. Trimming left V 4 bases short and J 5 bases short, with 16 bases between. The CDR3 DNA is TGTGCCAGCAGCCCCAGACCTTCAGGCGAAAACATTCAGTACTTC. It specifies CASSPRPSGENIQYF. Together with reference TRBV5-4 and TRBJ2-4, the CDR3 gives the full variable domain: ETGVTQSPTHLIKTRGQQVTLRCSSQSGHNTVSWYQQALGQGPQFIFQYYREEENGRGNFPPRFSGLQFPNYSSELNVNALELDDSALYLCASSPRPSGENIQYFGAGTRLSVL.

Notes on this clone: Other DNA sequences in this specimen translate into the identical CDR3. The chain has TRBV5-4 and TRBJ2-5, with D possibly being TRBD2 (7 bases). The CDR3 runs to 15 residues. Germline V gene data show CDR1 as SGHNT and CDR2 as YYREEE (reference sequence). Trimming pared 2 bases from V and 4 bases from J, leaving 15 bases between. CDR3 in DNA: TGTGCCAGCAGCTTAGGGGGGGCCGGAGGAGAGACCCAGTACTTC. It encodes CASSLGGAGGETQYF.

The chain is built from TRBV4-2 and TRBJ2-2; D possibly corresponds to TRBD1 (6 bases). The CDR3 has 17 amino acids. Germline assignment: CDR1 LGHNA and CDR2 YNFKEQ. Deletions cut 0 bases from V and 1 base from J, with 12 bases between. The DNA of the CDR3 is TGTGCCAGCAGCCAAGAGAGTGGACAGCTGAACACCGGGGAGCTGTTTTTT. Its translation is CASSQESGQLNTGELFF.

The rearrangement joins TRBV30 to TRBJ2-5; a possible D gene is TRBD1 (5 bases). The end of the DNA fits TRBJ2-7 better, so the J call may be wrong. Germline V gene lookup returns CDR1 GTSNPN and CDR2 SVGIG (reference sequence). The CDR3 contains 12 residues. CDR3 nucleotide sequence: TGTGCCTGGAGTTACAGGCCCTACGAGCAGTACTTC. Translated, it gives CAWSYRPYEQYF.